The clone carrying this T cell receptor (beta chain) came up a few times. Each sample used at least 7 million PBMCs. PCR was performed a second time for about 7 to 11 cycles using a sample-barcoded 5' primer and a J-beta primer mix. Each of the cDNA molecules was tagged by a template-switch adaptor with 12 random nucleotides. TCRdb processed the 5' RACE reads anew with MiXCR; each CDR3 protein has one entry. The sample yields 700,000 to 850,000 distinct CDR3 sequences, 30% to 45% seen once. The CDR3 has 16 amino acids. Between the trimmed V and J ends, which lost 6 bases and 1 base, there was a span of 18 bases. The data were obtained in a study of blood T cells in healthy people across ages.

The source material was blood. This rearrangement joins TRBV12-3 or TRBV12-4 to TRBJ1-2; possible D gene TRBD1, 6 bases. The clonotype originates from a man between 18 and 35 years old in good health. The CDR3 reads CASSGTLGSYNYGYTF. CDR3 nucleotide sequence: TGTGCCAGCAGCGGGACATTAGGCTCATATAACTATGGCTACACCTTC.